The 2 T cell receptor beta chains given below trace back to one sample, sequenced in a study of cytomegalovirus exposure and HLA in healthy donors. The method was immunoSEQ multiplex PCR; TCRdb's version includes in-frame clones alone and lacks a portion of them. The sample has under 80,000 clones; around 94% are singletons. The sequenced sample consisted of PBMCs. The receptor set was obtained from a woman between 18 and 30 years old in good health and CMV-seropositive.

The J gene is TRBJ2-1, the V gene TRBV9, with 9 bases fitting TRBD2. CDR1 is SGDLS and CDR2 is YYNGEE in the germline V gene. V lost 4 bases, J lost 3 bases, and 5 bases stayed unmatched. The CDR3 is 15 amino acids. CDR3 coding DNA: TGTGCCAGCAGCCTACGGACTAGCGTCTACAATGAGCAGTTCTTC. Its translation: CASSLRTSVYNEQFF.

This clone came up once. This chain connects TRBV5-1 to TRBJ2-6; 10 bases are shared with TRBD1. The CDR3 extends over 18 amino acids. Germline V gene sequence: CDR1 SGHRS, CDR2 YFSETQ. V was pared by 0 bases and J by 0 bases, with 3 bases of the junction left unmatched. In nucleotides, the CDR3 is TGCGCCAGCAGCTTGGCGGACAGGGGGGTCTCTGGGGCCAACGTCCTGACTTTC. As protein: CASSLADRGVSGANVLTF.